The 32 T cell receptor beta chains below were found in one sample sequenced in a study of control samples from healthy donors and cancer patients. Clones were read by immunoSEQ multiplex PCR, and TCRdb kept only the in-frame ones, dropping some. The sample has about 220,000 clones, 85% to 95% seen once. Sequenced: blood. These receptor sequences come from a man aged 50-60 years in good health.

The table lists this clone with a count of one. The genes are TRBV3-1 (or the pseudogene TRBV3-2) and TRBJ1-2; D uncertain. Germline V gene sequence: CDR1 LGHDT, CDR2 YNNKEL (reference sequence). The CDR3 is made up of 16 amino acids. With 4 bases removed from V and 8 bases from J, the gap between germline ends came to 23 bases. Written as DNA, the CDR3 is TGTGCCAGCAGCCCTAGGGTTGTTGAGGCCCTAGGGGGCTACACCTTC. Protein product: CASSPRVVEALGGYTF.

The chain uses TRBV6-6 and TRBJ1-6, with D hard to call. Trimming pared 0 bases from V and 7 bases from J, leaving 7 bases between. Germline values: CDR1 MNHNY, CDR2 SVGAGI (reference sequence). The CDR3 is made up of 14 amino acids. The CDR3 DNA sequence: TGTGCCAGCAGTTACTCCTGGGTGAATTCACCCCTCCACTTT. Amino acid sequence: CASSYSWVNSPLHF.

Here the CDR3 DNA reads TGCGCCAGCAGCCCAAGGCTGGGGCCGCAAGAAGCTTTCTTT. The encoded protein is CASSPRLGPQEAFF. This chain joins TRBV5-1 and TRBJ1-1; D perhaps matches TRBD1 (5 bases). The CDR3 consists of 14 residues. V lost 4 bases to trimming and J lost 8 bases, with 18 bases between them. Germline CDR1 SGHRS, CDR2 YFSETQ.

This sequence joins TRBV27 and TRBJ1-1; weak D call: TRBD1 (5 bases). Germline V gives CDR1 MNHEY, CDR2 SMNVEV (reference sequence). V lost 6 bases to trimming and J lost 5 bases, with 16 bases between them. The CDR3 contains 14 residues. DNA for the CDR3: TGTGCCAGCAGGCGGGACGAAGAGGGGACTGAAGCTTTCTTT. This sequence encodes CASRRDEEGTEAFF.

The rearrangement joins TRBV20-1 to TRBJ1-3; the D is unclear. V dropped 6 bases and J dropped 4 bases, with 7 bases sitting between them. Germline lookup yields CDR1 DFQATT and CDR2 SNEGSKA (reference sequence). The length of the CDR3 is 11 residues. The CDR3 is CSAPLGNTIYF. The CDR3 bases are TGCAGTGCCCCCCTCGGAAACACCATATATTTT.

The chain joins TRBV7-8 to TRBJ1-6; D is undetermined. This CDR3 has 15 residues. Looked up from germline, CDR1 is SGHVS and CDR2 is FQNEAQ. The V end was cut by 1 base, the J end by 7 bases, with 11 bases between. CDR3 nucleotide sequence: TGTGCCAGCAGCTTAGGGCAGGCCGACAATTCACCCCTCCACTTT. Translating gives CASSLGQADNSPLHF.

This sequence joins TRBV28 and TRBJ1-5, with D perhaps TRBD1 (5 bases). Germline V gene sequence: CDR1 MDHEN, CDR2 SYDVKM. V gave up 3 bases and J gave up 8 bases, with 11 bases separating them. The CDR3 loop spans 13 amino acids. For the CDR3, the DNA is TGTGCCAGCAGTTTTGGGGGTCATGAGCCCCAGCATTTT. Its protein is CASSFGGHEPQHF.

The chain carries TRBV4-1 and TRBJ2-5; D is tentatively TRBD1 or TRBD2 (7 bases each). The germline gives CDR1 MGHRA, CDR2 YSYEKL. The germline V and J ends were trimmed by 1 base and 7 bases, with 19 bases remaining between them. There are 16 residues in the CDR3. The CDR3 loop is CASSQVGGAGGLTQYF. CDR3 bases: TGCGCCAGCAGCCAAGTGGGGGGGGCAGGGGGATTGACCCAGTACTTC.

J is TRBJ2-5 and V is TRBV6-1; the D gene is possibly TRBD1 (5 bases). Germline V lookup: CDR1 MNHNS, CDR2 SASEGT. V was trimmed by 2 bases and J by 1 base, leaving 11 bases between them. The length of the CDR3 is 15 residues. CDR3: CASSEPQGPQETQYF. The CDR3 nucleotides are TGTGCCAGCAGTGAACCCCAGGGCCCCCAAGAGACCCAGTACTTC.

This chain joins TRBV18 and TRBJ2-2; D call uncertain. The germline gives CDR1 KGHSH, CDR2 LQKENI. V gave up 6 bases and J gave up 3 bases, with 14 bases separating them. The CDR3 has 15 amino acids. CDR3 bases: TGTGCCAGCTCTCTTCAGAACGGCGACACCGGGGAGCTGTTTTTT. Residues: CASSLQNGDTGELFF.

The chain has TRBV9 and TRBJ1-2; a weak D match, TRBD1 (5 bases). The CDR3 extends over 14 amino acids. The V end was cut by 0 bases, the J end by 7 bases, with 13 bases between. Germline V lookup: CDR1 SGDLS, CDR2 YYNGEE. The CDR3 spells CASSVGVAGGGYTF. Written as DNA, the CDR3 is TGTGCCAGCAGCGTAGGGGTCGCCGGGGGTGGCTACACCTTC.

The sample holds one count of this clone. The chain employs TRBV6-5 and TRBJ2-7; possible D gene TRBD1, 6 bases. The CDR3 consists of 14 residues. Germline values: CDR1 MNHEY, CDR2 SVGAGI. V was shortened by 11 bases and J by 4 bases, with 21 bases between the two germline ends. The CDR3, as DNA: TGTGCCGCTGGGCCCCGACAGGACCCTTACGAGCAGTACTTC. Its protein product is CAAGPRQDPYEQYF.

The chain uses TRBV28 and TRBJ1-2, with D maybe TRBD1 (5 bases). V shed 6 bases and J shed 8 bases, with 25 bases lying between them. The germline CDR1 and CDR2 sequences are MDHEN and SYDVKM. The CDR3 covers 16 residues. In nucleotides, the CDR3 is TGTGCCAGCAGCGAACTCCCCGGGACCGCCGCCCGGGGCTACACCTTC. This encodes CASSELPGTAARGYTF.

The V call is TRBV7-9, the J call TRBJ1-5, with D tentatively TRBD1 (6 bases). The V and J ends lost 3 bases and 4 bases respectively, with 10 bases between them. In germline, CDR1 is SEHNR, CDR2 FQNEAQ (reference sequence). The CDR3 spans 14 residues. This CDR3 reads CASSFGGTNQPQHF. Here the CDR3 DNA reads TGTGCCAGCAGCTTCGGGGGCACTAATCAGCCCCAGCATTTT.

The V and J genes are TRBV24-1 and TRBJ1-5; 10 nucleotides line up with TRBD1. The V and J ends lost 4 bases and 1 base, in that order; junction bases with no gene match: 9. Germline V lookup: CDR1 KGHDR, CDR2 SFDVKD. This CDR3 has 18 amino acids. CDR3 bases: TGTGCCACCAGTGACTTCGGGGGGACAGGGGCGAGCAATCAGCCCCAGCATTTT. It translates to CATSDFGGTGASNQPQHF.

The rearrangement uses TRBV7-9 and TRBJ2-2; D may be TRBD1 or TRBD2 (6 bases each). The V gene's germline CDR1 is SEHNR and CDR2 FQNEAQ (reference sequence). Trimming removed 3 bases at V and 6 bases at J, with 14 bases between. The CDR3 is made up of 15 amino acids. The CDR3 reads CASSLTGAVSGELFF. CDR3 DNA: TGTGCCAGCAGCTTGACGGGGGCCGTGTCCGGGGAGCTGTTTTTT.

The J gene is TRBJ1-1, the V gene TRBV10-3; D is possibly TRBD1 (5 bases). The CDR3 covers 17 residues. CDR1 is ENHRY and CDR2 is SYGVKD in the germline V gene. The V gene lost 4 bases and the J gene lost 1 base, with 19 bases spanning the gap. The CDR3 DNA is TGTGCCATCAGTGCGAATCCCCGCCCGAGGGGGAACACTGAAGCTTTCTTT. Translated: CAISANPRPRGNTEAFF.

The V call is TRBV27, the J call TRBJ2-1, with D tentatively TRBD1 (5 bases). Trimming removed 2 bases at V and 3 bases at J, with 14 bases between. Per germline, CDR1 MNHEY and CDR2 SMNVEV (reference sequence). The CDR3 is 16 amino acids. DNA for the CDR3: TGTGCCAGCAGTTTAGAGTCAGGGTACTACTACAATGAGCAGTTCTTC. Translated: CASSLESGYYYNEQFF.

The rearrangement uses TRBV19 and TRBJ1-5; D unresolved. The ends were cut back, 4 bases at V and 4 bases at J, with 8 bases in the middle. This CDR3 has 13 residues. The germline gives CDR1 LNHDA, CDR2 SQIVND (reference sequence). The CDR3 region has the DNA TGTGCCAGTAGTAACAGAGATAATCAGCCCCAGCATTTT. This sequence encodes CASSNRDNQPQHF.

J is TRBJ1-1 and V is TRBV11-2; maybe TRBD1 (5 bases). The CDR3 loop spans 12 amino acids. Trimming took 0 bases from V and 11 from J, leaving 10 bases between them. Germline CDR1 reads SGHAT; CDR2 reads FQNNGV. The CDR3 bases are TGTGCCAGCAGCTTAGAGGGGGTTGTGGCTTTCTTT. It yields the protein CASSLEGVVAFF.

The rearrangement links TRBV28 to TRBJ1-6; tentative D call: TRBD1 (6 bases). The CDR3 is 13 amino acids. Between the trimmed V and J ends, which lost 4 bases and 9 bases, there was a span of 10 bases. The germline CDR1 and CDR2 sequences are MDHEN and SYDVKM. This chain's CDR3 is CASSSPRGSPLHF. The CDR3, as DNA: TGTGCCAGCAGTTCCCCCAGGGGTTCACCCCTCCACTTT.

This chain links TRBV5-6 with TRBJ1-5, with 8 nucleotides matching TRBD1. The CDR3 runs 15 residues. Unmatched junction bases numbered 5, after V lost 0 bases and J lost 6 bases. Germline CDR1 reads SGHDT; CDR2 reads YYEEEE. The CDR3 reads CASSLARDRSQPQHF. Here the CDR3 DNA reads TGTGCCAGCAGCTTGGCGAGGGACAGGAGTCAGCCCCAGCATTTT.

In DNA form, the CDR3 reads TGTGCCAGCAGCCAAAATTGGGGTGATGAGCAGTTCTTC. This sequence encodes CASSQNWGDEQFF. The chain recombines TRBV3-1 (or the pseudogene TRBV3-2) with TRBJ2-1; D ambiguous. V was trimmed by 2 bases and J by 8 bases, leaving 10 bases between them. The CDR3 totals 13 residues. Germline CDR1 is LGHDT and CDR2 is YNNKEL (reference sequence).

This chain joins TRBV5-4 and TRBJ1-1, with D uncertain. The germline gives CDR1 SGHNT, CDR2 YYREEE (reference sequence). Trimming shortened V by 2 bases and J by 1 base, and 12 bases separated the two germline ends. This CDR3 comprises 15 residues. The CDR3 DNA reads TGTGCCAGCAGCTTTATTTCCCCCCAGAACACTGAAGCTTTCTTT. Translating gives CASSFISPQNTEAFF. The variable domain in full, completed from reference TRBV5-4 and TRBJ1-1, reads ETGVTQSPTHLIKTRGQQVTLRCSSQSGHNTVSWYQQALGQGPQFIFQYYREEENGRGNFPPRFSGLQFPNYSSELNVNALELDDSALYLCASSFISPQNTEAFFGQGTRLTVV.

In this sample, this clone turned up once. The rearrangement links TRBV9 to TRBJ2-2, with D uncertain. The germline V gene encodes CDR1 SGDLS and CDR2 YYNGEE. The CDR3 is 12 residues long. Deletions cut 4 bases from V and 4 bases from J, with 5 bases between. CDR3 coding DNA: TGTGCCAGCAGCCCCGGCACCGGGGAGCTGTTTTTT. Translating it yields CASSPGTGELFF.

The V call is TRBV9, the J call TRBJ1-1; no reliable D call. The CDR3 loop spans 15 amino acids. Germline loops: CDR1 SGDLS, CDR2 YYNGEE. Trimming took off 4 bases at V and 7 bases at J, with 20 bases between the two ends. CDR3 DNA sequence: TGTGCCAGCAGCCCCCAGATTTGGGAGTTCGGTGAAGCTTTCTTT. Amino acids: CASSPQIWEFGEAFF.

The chain recombines TRBV27 with TRBJ2-7; D tentatively reads TRBD1 or TRBD2 (5 bases each). The germline V gene has CDR1 MNHEY and CDR2 SMNVEV (reference sequence). The CDR3 is made up of 14 amino acids. V was trimmed by 3 bases and J by 2 bases, leaving 11 bases between them. CDR3 sequence reads: CASSLGDRTYEQYF. CDR3 nucleotide sequence: TGTGCCAGCAGTTTGGGGGACCGCACCTACGAGCAGTACTTC.

J is TRBJ1-2 and V is TRBV12-3 or TRBV12-4, with 7 bases aligning to TRBD1. This CDR3 spans 12 amino acids. V shed 6 bases and J 8 bases; nucleotides not matched to a gene: 6. In DNA, the CDR3 is TGTGCCAGCAGCGCACAGGGGATAGGCTACACCTTC. It encodes CASSAQGIGYTF.

The rearrangement links TRBV15 to TRBJ1-1; D unclear. V was pared by 6 bases and J by 2 bases, with 10 bases between. The CDR3 totals 13 residues. Germline CDR1 LNHNV, CDR2 YYDKDF (reference sequence). The CDR3 reads CATRRVLNTEAFF. The CDR3, as DNA: TGTGCCACCAGGAGGGTCCTCAACACTGAAGCTTTCTTT.

This clone was found once. CDR3: CATSHPMGQGTEAFF. The CDR3 region has the DNA TGTGCCACCAGCCACCCAATGGGGCAGGGGACTGAAGCTTTCTTT. The chain joins TRBV15 to TRBJ1-1, with D tentatively TRBD1 (6 bases). In germline, CDR1 is LNHNV, CDR2 YYDKDF (reference sequence). CDR3 length: 15 residues. Trimming took 5 bases from V and 5 from J, leaving 18 bases between them.

This clone was seen once. V and J are TRBV7-2 and TRBJ2-1; D perhaps matches TRBD1 (6 bases). The CDR3 is 15 amino acids. Trimming pared 1 base from V and 5 bases from J, leaving 12 bases between. Germline loops: CDR1 SGHTA, CDR2 FQGNSA. The CDR3 bases are TGTGCCAGCAGCTTAGTCCGGGACACCCACAATGAGCAGTTCTTC. Its protein is CASSLVRDTHNEQFF.

The chain has TRBV6-5 and TRBJ1-1, with D possibly being TRBD1 (5 bases). With 4 bases removed from V and 0 bases from J, the gap between germline ends came to 12 bases. The CDR3 contains 15 residues. Germline V gene sequence: CDR1 MNHEY, CDR2 SVGAGI. CDR3 bases: TGTGCCAGCAGTTTCCGCGGCAGGGTGAACACTGAAGCTTTCTTT. Translation gives CASSFRGRVNTEAFF.